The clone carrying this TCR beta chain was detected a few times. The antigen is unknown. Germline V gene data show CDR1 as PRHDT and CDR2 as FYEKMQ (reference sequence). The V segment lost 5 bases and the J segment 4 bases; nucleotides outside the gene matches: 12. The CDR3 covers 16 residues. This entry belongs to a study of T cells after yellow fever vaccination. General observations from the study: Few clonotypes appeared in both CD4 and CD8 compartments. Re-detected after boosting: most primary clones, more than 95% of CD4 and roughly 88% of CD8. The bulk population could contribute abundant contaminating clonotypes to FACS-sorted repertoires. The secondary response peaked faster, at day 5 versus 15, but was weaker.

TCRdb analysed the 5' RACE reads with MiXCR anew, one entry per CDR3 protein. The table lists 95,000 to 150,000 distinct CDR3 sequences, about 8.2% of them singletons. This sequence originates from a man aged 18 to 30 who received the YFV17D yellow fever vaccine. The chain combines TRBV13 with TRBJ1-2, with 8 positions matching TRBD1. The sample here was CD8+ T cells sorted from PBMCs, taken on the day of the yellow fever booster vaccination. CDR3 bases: TGTGCCAGCAGCCCACGGACAGGGTTTTACGGCTATGGCTACACCTTC. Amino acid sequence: CASSPRTGFYGYGYTF. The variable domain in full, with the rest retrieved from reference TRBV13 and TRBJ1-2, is AAGVIQSPRHLIKEKRETATLKCYPIPRHDTVYWYQQGPGQDPQFLISFYEKMQSDKGSIPDRFSAQQFSDYHSELNMSSLELGDSALYFCASSPRTGFYGYGYTFGSGTRLTVV.